The 24 T cell receptor beta chains below come from one sample, sequenced in a study of blood T cell repertoires in COVID-19 (TCRdb year 2020). Library method: the immunoSEQ multiplex PCR assay. TCRdb's version of the immuneACCESS table is confined to in-frame rearrangements and falls short of the full clone set. An unresolved V gene accounts for under half of the shortfall where checked; the remainder is of unknown origin. The sample records about 280,000 clones, about 85% of which are singletons. The ten largest clones take up roughly 2.6% of the sample. Input material: PBMCs or T cells enriched from blood (not recorded which). The receptors here all came from a woman in her forties or fifties who had recovered from COVID-19.

The rearrangement joins TRBV2 to TRBJ2-2; 8 bases map to TRBD2. This CDR3 spans 15 amino acids. Unmatched junction bases numbered 10, after V lost 6 bases and J lost 7 bases. Germline-derived CDR1 and CDR2 are SNHLY and FYNNEI. CDR3 DNA: TGTGCCAGCAGAGTCTCTCGCGGGAGGAGCGGGGAGCTGTTTTTT. Its protein is CASRVSRGRSGELFF.

This chain joins TRBV19 and TRBJ1-2; 8 bases are shared with TRBD1. The J segment lost 6 bases and the V segment lost 5 bases, leaving 5 bases of the junction unmatched. This CDR3 contains 13 residues. CDR1 and CDR2 from the germline V gene are LNHDA and SQIVND (reference sequence). The CDR3 sequence is CASSLGTGDGYTF. The CDR3 DNA reads as TGTGCCAGTAGTCTAGGGACAGGTGATGGCTACACCTTC.

Here the CDR3 reads CAISGEETQYF. In nucleotides, the CDR3 is TGTGCCATTAGCGGGGAAGAGACCCAGTACTTC. The rearrangement joins TRBV2 to TRBJ2-5; the match to TRBD2 covers 8 bases. The germline gives CDR1 SNHLY, CDR2 FYNNEI. This CDR3 comprises 11 residues. V shed 10 bases, J shed 3 bases, and the junction held 1 base outside the gene matches.

The gene calls are TRBV19 and TRBJ2-2; TRBD2 matches 9 bases. After removal of 1 base from V and 4 bases from J, the junction contained 4 bases not matched to a gene. CDR3 size: 16 residues. CDR1 is LNHDA, CDR2 SQIVND, per germline (reference sequence). The CDR3 coding sequence is TGTGCCAGTAGTATAGTTAGCGGGAGCGGCACCGGGGAGCTGTTTTTT. It specifies CASSIVSGSGTGELFF.

The gene calls are TRBV19 and TRBJ1-5; 7 bases fit TRBD1. After removal of 6 bases from V and 5 bases from J, the junction contained 13 bases not matched to a gene. The CDR3 runs to 16 residues. Germline lookup yields CDR1 LNHDA and CDR2 SQIVND (reference sequence). CDR3 amino acids: CASSERSQGRDQPQHF. Here the CDR3 DNA reads TGTGCCAGTAGCGAAAGGTCACAGGGGCGGGATCAGCCCCAGCATTTT.

The rearrangement links TRBV2 to TRBJ2-7, with D possibly matching TRBD1 (7 bases). The CDR3 runs 15 residues. Trimming stripped 1 base from V and 2 bases from J, with 12 bases between. The germline gives CDR1 SNHLY, CDR2 FYNNEI. CDR3 nucleotides: TGTGCCAGCAGTGAAGTGCCAGGGGGGACCTACGAGCAGTACTTC. It specifies CASSEVPGGTYEQYF.

The V gene is TRBV7-6, the J gene TRBJ2-3, with 14 bases that match TRBD2. V was clipped by 3 bases and J by 0 bases; unmatched bases: 5. Germline lookup yields CDR1 SGHVS and CDR2 FNYEAQ. The length of the CDR3 is 18 residues. This chain's CDR3 is CASSLGLAGASSTDTQYF. Written as DNA, the CDR3 is TGTGCCAGCAGCTTGGGACTAGCGGGAGCCTCTAGCACAGATACGCAGTATTTT.

The V gene is TRBV24-1, the J gene TRBJ2-5; 9 nucleotides line up with TRBD2. There are 16 residues in the CDR3. J lost 4 bases, V lost 2 bases, and 7 bases had no gene match. Germline CDR1 reads KGHDR; CDR2 reads SFDVKD. The CDR3 bases are TGTGCCACCAGTGATTGGCGGGCGGGGGGGGCAGAGACCCAGTACTTC. Amino acid sequence: CATSDWRAGGAETQYF.

The rearrangement uses TRBV9 and TRBJ1-2, with a tentative D call TRBD1 (6 bases). The germline gives CDR1 SGDLS, CDR2 YYNGEE. This CDR3 comprises 14 residues. Trimming removed 3 bases from V and 4 bases from J, with 13 bases in between. The CDR3 region has the DNA TGTGCCAGCAGCGCCCAACAGGGTGGCTATGGCTACACCTTC. Residues: CASSAQQGGYGYTF. The variable domain in full, with the rest retrieved from reference TRBV9 and TRBJ1-2, is DSGVTQTPKHLITATGQRVTLRCSPRSGDLSVYWYQQSLDQGLQFLIQYYNGEERAKGNILERFSAQQFPDLHSELNLSSLELGDSALYFCASSAQQGGYGYTFGSGTRLTVV.

The genes are TRBV18 and TRBJ1-1; D uncertain. This CDR3 region has 13 residues. Trimming removed 2 bases at V and 0 bases at J, with 4 bases between. Per the germline V gene, CDR1 is KGHSH and CDR2 is LQKENI. As DNA, the CDR3 is TGTGCCAGCTCACCAGAGATGAACACTGAAGCTTTCTTT. Protein: CASSPEMNTEAFF.

The chain combines TRBV7-9 with TRBJ1-2, with 10 bases matching TRBD1. There are 19 residues in the CDR3. CDR1 and CDR2 (germline): SEHNR, FQNEAQ (reference sequence). Trimming cost V 1 base and J 2 bases; bases outside gene matches: 13. CDR3 region: CASSLESGQGRGWNYGYTF. CDR3 nucleotides: TGTGCCAGCAGCTTAGAGTCGGGACAGGGGCGGGGATGGAACTATGGCTACACCTTC.

The chain carries TRBV27 and TRBJ2-7, with a possible D match to TRBD2 (5 bases). This CDR3 spans 14 amino acids. V gave up 3 bases and J gave up 5 bases, with 14 bases separating them. Germline assignment: CDR1 MNHEY and CDR2 SMNVEV (reference sequence). The CDR3 region has the DNA TGTGCCAGCAGTTTGACCGGGAAGCGCGACGAGCAGTACTTC. This codes for CASSLTGKRDEQYF.

In this sample, this clone turned up once. The chain recombines TRBV7-9 with TRBJ1-1; possible D gene TRBD1, 6 bases. Germline values: CDR1 SEHNR, CDR2 FQNEAQ (reference sequence). The V and J ends lost 1 base and 5 bases respectively, with 8 bases between them. The CDR3 has 13 residues. The CDR3 region has the DNA TGTGCCAGCAGCTTAGACAGGGTAACTGAAGCTTTCTTT. Residues: CASSLDRVTEAFF. The full variable domain, its missing parts supplied by reference TRBV7-9 and TRBJ1-1, is DTGVSQNPRHKITKRGQNVTFRCDPISEHNRLYWYRQTLGQGPEFLTYFQNEAQLEKSRLLSDRFSAERPKGSFSTLEIQRTEQGDSAMYLCASSLDRVTEAFFGQGTRLTVV.

The rearrangement uses TRBV5-1 and TRBJ2-2; perhaps TRBD1 as D (6 bases). CDR1 SGHRS and CDR2 YFSETQ come from the germline V gene. This CDR3 comprises 14 residues. The V and J ends lost 4 bases and 4 bases respectively, with 11 bases between them. The CDR3 region is CASSMDSPTGELFF. For the CDR3, the DNA is TGCGCCAGCAGCATGGACAGCCCCACCGGGGAGCTGTTTTTT. Full variable domain (missing parts from reference TRBV5-1 and TRBJ2-2): KAGVTQTPRYLIKTRGQQVTLSCSPISGHRSVSWYQQTPGQGLQFLFEYFSETQRNKGNFPGRFSGRQFSNSRSEMNVSTLELGDSALYLCASSMDSPTGELFFGEGSRLTVL.

The chain joins TRBV19 to TRBJ1-6; D not resolved. The V gene's germline CDR1 is LNHDA and CDR2 SQIVND (reference sequence). The CDR3 has 12 residues. The ends were cut back, 11 bases at V and 6 bases at J, with 11 bases in the middle. CDR3 region: CALYRGNSPLHF. CDR3 nucleotide sequence: TGTGCCTTGTATCGGGGTAATTCACCCCTCCACTTT.

The chain joins TRBV5-1 to TRBJ2-5; 8 bases are shared with TRBD2. Trimming removed 4 bases from V and 3 bases from J; junction bases left unmatched: 14. This CDR3 spans 17 amino acids. Germline V gives CDR1 SGHRS, CDR2 YFSETQ. CDR3 nucleotide sequence: TGCGCCAGCAGCGTAGGACTAGCCAAATTGATGAAAGAGACCCAGTACTTC. Translated, it gives CASSVGLAKLMKETQYF.

The chain is built from TRBV29-1 and TRBJ1-5; 7 bases fit TRBD1. The length of the CDR3 is 13 residues. CDR1 SQVTM and CDR2 ANQGSEA come from the germline V gene. Losses at the gene ends were 6 bases for V and 3 bases for J; bases not matched to a gene: 5. CDR3 bases: TGCAGCGTAGTAACAGGGGTCAATCAGCCCCAGCATTTT. Protein product: CSVVTGVNQPQHF. The complete variable domain, with remaining parts taken from reference TRBV29-1 and TRBJ1-5, reads SAVISQKPSRDICQRGTSLTIQCQVDSQVTMMFWYRQQPGQSLTLIATANQGSEATYESGFVIDKFPISRPNLTFSTLTVSNMSPEDSSIYLCSVVTGVNQPQHFGDGTRLSIL.

This clone showed up just once. The rearrangement links TRBV2 to TRBJ1-2, with D perhaps TRBD1 (5 bases). Germline CDR1 reads SNHLY; CDR2 reads FYNNEI. Trimming pared 6 bases from V and 6 bases from J, leaving 14 bases between. CDR3 length: 13 amino acids. This chain's CDR3 is CASSLGPRDGYTF. In DNA, the CDR3 is TGTGCCAGCAGCTTGGGGCCACGTGATGGCTACACCTTC.

This clone appeared once. The rearrangement uses TRBV30 and TRBJ2-3; D remains unclear. The V end lost 4 bases, the J end lost 2 bases, and 13 bases lay between the germline ends. This CDR3 is built from 14 residues. Germline assignment: CDR1 GTSNPN and CDR2 SVGIG (reference sequence). The CDR3 protein is CAWNVVQFTDTQYF. DNA of the CDR3: TGTGCCTGGAATGTGGTCCAGTTCACAGATACGCAGTATTTT. Drawing the rest from reference TRBV30 and TRBJ2-3, the complete variable domain is SQTIHQWPATLVQPVGSPLSLECTVEGTSNPNLYWYRQAAGRGLQLLFYSVGIGQISSEVPQNLSASRPQDRQFILSSKKLLLSDSGFYLCAWNVVQFTDTQYFGPGTRLTVL.

The genes are TRBV6-2 or TRBV6-3 and TRBJ2-1; a possible D gene is TRBD2 (6 bases). Trimming took 6 bases from V and 13 from J, leaving 19 bases between them. Germline V CDR1 and CDR2: MNHEY, SVGEGT. The CDR3 contains 13 residues. CDR3: CASSPPGAEKQFF. The DNA for the CDR3 is TGTGCCAGCAGCCCCCCGGGAGCGGAAAAACAGTTCTTC.

This clone appeared a few times. V gene TRBV21-1 combines with J gene TRBJ1-5; the table gives TRBD1 as D, unverified against the DNA. TRBV21-1 is a pseudogene. The CDR3 sequence is 14 residues long. This CDR3 reads CASSGRTGRKPQHF. CDR3 DNA: TGTGCCAGCAGCGGACGGACAGGCCGAAAGCCCCAGCATTTT.

The V and J genes are TRBV3-1 (or the pseudogene TRBV3-2) and TRBJ1-1; TRBD1 might be the D (6 bases). This CDR3 has 14 amino acids. Trimming left V 3 bases short and J 4 bases short, with 12 bases between. Germline CDR1 reads LGHDT; CDR2 reads YNNKEL (reference sequence). This CDR3 is CASSQQGGGTEAFF. CDR3 nucleotide sequence: TGTGCCAGCAGCCAGCAGGGAGGGGGCACTGAAGCTTTCTTT.

The V call is TRBV18, the J call TRBJ1-5; a possible D gene is TRBD1 (6 bases). V gave up 2 bases and J gave up 2 bases, with 7 bases separating them. The CDR3 runs to 14 residues. In germline, CDR1 is KGHSH, CDR2 LQKENI. The CDR3 loop reads CASSPSGGNQPQHF. The CDR3 DNA sequence: TGTGCCAGCTCACCATCAGGGGGCAATCAGCCCCAGCATTTT.

The chain recombines TRBV28 with TRBJ1-2; the D gene is possibly TRBD1 (5 bases). V lost 4 bases and J lost 4, with 10 bases in between. CDR3 length equals 13 residues. Germline CDR1 and CDR2: MDHEN and SYDVKM. The CDR3: CASSWGVGYGYTF. CDR3 nucleotide sequence: TGTGCCAGCAGTTGGGGGGTTGGCTATGGCTACACCTTC.